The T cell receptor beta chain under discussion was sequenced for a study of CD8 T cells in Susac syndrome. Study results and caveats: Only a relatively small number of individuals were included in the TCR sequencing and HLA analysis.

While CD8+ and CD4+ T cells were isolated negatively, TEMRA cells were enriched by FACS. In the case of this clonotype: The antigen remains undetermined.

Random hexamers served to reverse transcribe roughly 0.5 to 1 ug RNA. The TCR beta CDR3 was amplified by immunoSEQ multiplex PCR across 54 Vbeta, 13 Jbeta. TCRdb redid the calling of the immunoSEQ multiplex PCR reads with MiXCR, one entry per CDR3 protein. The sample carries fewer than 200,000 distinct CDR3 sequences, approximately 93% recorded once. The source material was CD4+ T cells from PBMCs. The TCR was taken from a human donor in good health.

CDR3 bases: TGTGCCAGCAGCAAAACGGGACGGACCTACGAGCAGTACTTC. It is translated as CASSKTGRTYEQYF. The V and J genes are TRBV21-1 and TRBJ2-7. TRBV21-1 is a documented pseudogene. The CDR3 length is 14 residues.